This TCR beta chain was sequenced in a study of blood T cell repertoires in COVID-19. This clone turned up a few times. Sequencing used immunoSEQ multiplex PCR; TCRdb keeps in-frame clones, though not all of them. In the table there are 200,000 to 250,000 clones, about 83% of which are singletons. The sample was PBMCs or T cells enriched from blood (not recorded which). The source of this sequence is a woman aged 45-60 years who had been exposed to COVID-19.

For the CDR3, the DNA is TGTGCCACCAGTGATTTGCACTCCGCCCCGGATGAGCAGTTCTTC. Amino acid sequence: CATSDLHSAPDEQFF. The V gene is TRBV24-1, the J gene TRBJ2-1; D gene unclear. The CDR3 runs 15 residues. Deletions cut 0 bases from V and 8 bases from J, with 13 bases between. CDR1 is KGHDR, CDR2 SFDVKD, per germline.